These T cell receptor beta chains were read from a single sample in a study of blood T cells in healthy people across ages. TCRdb used MiXCR to reprocess the 5' RACE reads, holding one entry per CDR3 protein. The table shows hundreds of thousands of distinct CDR3 sequences, with 20% to 30% occurring only once. The data also belong to a second study, concerning T cells of mothers and their children.

Material: blood. These receptors were taken from a boy younger than 18 in good health. CDR3s include the opening cysteine and the closing phenylalanine or tryptophan. D genes are given only for firm matches. Not every row has a clone size; where given, it reads once, few, many or a size class.

v_gene	j_gene	d_gene	abundance	CDR3aa	CDR3nt
TRBV5-6	TRBJ2-6	-	-	CASSWGGFGGANVLTF	TGTGCCAGCAGCTGGGGCGGCTTTGGTGGGGCCAACGTCCTGACTTTC
TRBV21-1	TRBJ2-3	-	-	CASSKEQGGTDTQYF	TGTGCCAGCAGCAAAGAACAGGGGGGCACAGATACGCAGTATTTT
TRBV6-6	TRBJ2-3	TRBD1	-	CASRGLGTGGSADTQYF	TGTGCCAGCAGAGGCTTAGGGACAGGGGGCTCTGCAGATACGCAGTATTTT
TRBV13	TRBJ1-1	-	few	CASSLFDTEAFF	TGTGCCAGCAGCTTATTTGACACTGAAGCTTTCTTT
TRBV7-3	TRBJ2-5	-	-	CASSPRGRGQETQYF	TGTGCCAGCAGCCCCCGCGGTCGCGGGCAAGAGACCCAGTACTTC
TRBV7-6	TRBJ1-2	-	-	CASSSGIGGALGGYTF	TGTGCCAGCAGTTCAGGAATAGGAGGCGCCTTGGGTGGCTACACCTTC
TRBV29-1	TRBJ2-7	-	-	CSVGDSSSYEQYF	TGCAGCGTTGGGGACTCTAGCTCCTACGAGCAGTACTTC
TRBV27	TRBJ2-3	-	few	CASSLPPTGTDTQYF	TGTGCCAGCAGTTTACCTCCGACAGGCACAGATACGCAGTATTTT
TRBV4-2	TRBJ2-3	-	few	CASSLSPGFTDTQYF	TGTGCCAGCAGCCTCAGCCCCGGATTCACAGATACGCAGTATTTT
TRBV7-9	TRBJ2-7	-	-	CASSLRNVDERYEQYF	TGTGCCAGCAGCTTACGTAACGTAGACGAGCGATACGAGCAGTACTTC
TRBV7-2	TRBJ2-1	TRBD1	-	CASNSGQLYNEQFF	TGTGCCAGCAACTCGGGACAGTTATACAATGAGCAGTTCTTC
TRBV7-2	TRBJ2-1	TRBD2	-	CASSRPGTSGGLGYNEQFF	TGTGCCAGCAGCCGTCCCGGGACTAGCGGGGGCCTAGGATACAACGAGCAGTTCTTC
TRBV10-3	TRBJ2-7	-	-	CAIVRGPLYEQYF	TGTGCCATCGTCAGGGGTCCCCTCTACGAGCAGTACTTC
TRBV5-4	TRBJ2-7	TRBD2	-	CASSRGVAGVAYEQYF	TGTGCCAGCAGCCGGGGGGTAGCGGGGGTAGCCTACGAGCAGTACTTC
TRBV20-1	TRBJ2-7	TRBD1	few	CSAGQGSYEQYF	TGCAGTGCCGGACAGGGCTCCTACGAGCAGTACTTC
TRBV6-1	TRBJ2-1	-	few	CASSEFKGGPYNEQFF	TGTGCCAGCAGTGAATTTAAGGGGGGCCCCTACAATGAGCAGTTCTTC
TRBV29-1	TRBJ2-1	-	-	CSLMGPPPDEQFF	TGCAGCTTGATGGGTCCCCCCCCCGATGAGCAGTTCTTC
TRBV9	TRBJ2-3	-	-	CASSEVGRLSGDTQYF	TGTGCCAGCAGCGAAGTGGGCCGGCTCTCCGGGGATACGCAGTATTTT
TRBV6-1	TRBJ2-3	-	-	CASSLLAGPRADTQYF	TGTGCCAGCAGTCTCTTGGCGGGGCCTCGCGCAGATACGCAGTATTTT
TRBV2	TRBJ2-7	TRBD1	few	CASIGGTGGREQYF	TGTGCCAGCATCGGAGGGACAGGAGGACGCGAGCAGTACTTC
TRBV7-9	TRBJ2-3	-	-	CASSGGTPTDTQYF	TGTGCCAGCAGCGGGGGGACCCCTACAGATACGCAGTATTTT
TRBV24-1	TRBJ2-3	-	few	CATSDFRTTMPDTQYF	TGTGCCACCAGTGATTTTAGGACTACCATGCCGGATACGCAGTATTTT
TRBV7-3	TRBJ2-2	TRBD2	few	CASSYLAGGTGELFF	TGTGCCAGCAGCTACCTAGCGGGAGGGACCGGGGAGCTGTTTTTT
TRBV5-1	TRBJ2-5	-	-	CASKGSTQAQYF	TGCGCCAGCAAGGGGTCTACCCAGGCCCAGTACTTC
TRBV20-1	TRBJ2-7	TRBD1	-	CSARPGTGGSEQYF	TGCAGTGCTAGGCCCGGGACAGGGGGCTCCGAGCAGTACTTC
TRBV28	TRBJ2-5	-	few	CASSLFRAAEETQYF	TGTGCCAGCAGTTTATTCCGGGCTGCAGAAGAGACCCAGTACTTC
TRBV20-1	TRBJ2-7	-	few	CSARSGSSYEQYF	TGCAGTGCTAGATCGGGCAGCTCCTACGAGCAGTACTTC
TRBV29-1	TRBJ2-2	TRBD1	-	CSVEQGVSGELFF	TGCAGCGTCGAACAGGGGGTATCCGGGGAGCTGTTTTTT
TRBV12-3/TRBV12-4	TRBJ2-1	-	few	CASSFSGQGYNEQFF	TGTGCCAGCAGTTTTTCAGGGCAAGGGTACAATGAGCAGTTCTTC
TRBV6-4	TRBJ2-3	-	-	CASSDSGHTADTQYF	TGTGCCAGCAGTGACAGCGGGCATACGGCAGATACGCAGTATTTT
TRBV6-2/TRBV6-3	TRBJ2-7	-	many	CASKTSYEQYF	TGTGCCAGCAAGACCTCCTACGAGCAGTACTTC
TRBV27	TRBJ2-5	-	few	CASSLWGSGGEQYF	TGTGCCAGCAGTTTATGGGGCAGCGGAGGGGAGCAGTACTTC
TRBV10-3	TRBJ1-5	-	few	CAISEVGGSNQPQHF	TGTGCCATCAGTGAGGTCGGCGGGAGCAATCAGCCCCAGCATTTT
TRBV19	TRBJ1-4	-	few	CASSLRLFEKLFF	TGTGCCAGTAGTCTCCGTCTCTTCGAAAAACTGTTTTTT
TRBV13	TRBJ2-1	TRBD2	-	CASRSGGHSYNEQFF	TGTGCCAGCAGATCGGGAGGCCACTCCTACAATGAGCAGTTCTTC
TRBV12-5	TRBJ1-5	-	few	CASGLTGRNQPQHF	TGTGCTAGTGGTTTGACGGGTCGCAATCAGCCCCAGCATTTT
TRBV14	TRBJ2-6	TRBD1	few	CASSQNLVGQAGANVLTF	TGTGCCAGCAGCCAGAATTTGGTTGGACAGGCTGGGGCCAACGTCCTGACTTTC
TRBV12-3/TRBV12-4	TRBJ2-7	-	-	CASSPFFSLGEQYF	TGTGCCAGCAGCCCCTTTTTTAGCTTGGGAGAGCAGTACTTC
TRBV5-1	TRBJ1-3	-	-	CASSVSGLQSSGNTIYF	TGCGCCAGCAGCGTGTCGGGTCTACAAAGCTCTGGAAACACCATATATTTT
TRBV29-1	TRBJ1-1	-	few	CSVERSGHGTEAFF	TGCAGCGTTGAAAGGTCAGGGCATGGGACTGAAGCTTTCTTT
TRBV6-1	TRBJ2-7	-	-	CASSERVLAEYEQYF	TGTGCCAGCAGTGAAAGGGTACTAGCCGAGTACGAGCAGTACTTC